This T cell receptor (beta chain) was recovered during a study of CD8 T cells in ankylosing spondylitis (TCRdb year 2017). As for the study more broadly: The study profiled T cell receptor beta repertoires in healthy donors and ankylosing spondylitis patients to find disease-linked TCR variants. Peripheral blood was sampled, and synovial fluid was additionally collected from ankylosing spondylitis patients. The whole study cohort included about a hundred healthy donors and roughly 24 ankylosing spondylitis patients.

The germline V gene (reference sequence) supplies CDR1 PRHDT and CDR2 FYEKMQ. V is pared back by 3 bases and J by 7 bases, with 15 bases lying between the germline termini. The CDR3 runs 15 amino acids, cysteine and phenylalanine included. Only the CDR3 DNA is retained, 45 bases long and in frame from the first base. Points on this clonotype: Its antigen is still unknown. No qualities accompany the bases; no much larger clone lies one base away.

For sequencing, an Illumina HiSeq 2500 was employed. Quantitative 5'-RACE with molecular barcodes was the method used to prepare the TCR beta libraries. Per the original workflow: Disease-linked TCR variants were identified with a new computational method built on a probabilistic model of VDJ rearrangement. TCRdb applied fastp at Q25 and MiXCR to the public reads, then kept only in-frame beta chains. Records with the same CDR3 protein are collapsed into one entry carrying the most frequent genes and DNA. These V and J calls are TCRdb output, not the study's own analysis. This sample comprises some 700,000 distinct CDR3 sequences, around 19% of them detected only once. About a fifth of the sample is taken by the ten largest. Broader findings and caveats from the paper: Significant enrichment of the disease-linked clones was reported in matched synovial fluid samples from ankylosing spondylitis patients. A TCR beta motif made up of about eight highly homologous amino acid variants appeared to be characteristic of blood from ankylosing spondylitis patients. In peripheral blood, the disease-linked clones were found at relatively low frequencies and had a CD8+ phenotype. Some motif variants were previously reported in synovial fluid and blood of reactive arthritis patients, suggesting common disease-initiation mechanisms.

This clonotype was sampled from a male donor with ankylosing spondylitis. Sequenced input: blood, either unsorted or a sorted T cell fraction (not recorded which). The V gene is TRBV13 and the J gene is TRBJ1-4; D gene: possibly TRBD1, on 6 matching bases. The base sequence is TGTGCCAGCAGCTTTAACAGGGTCTTAGGTGAAAAACTGTTTTTT. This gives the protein CASSFNRVLGEKLFF.